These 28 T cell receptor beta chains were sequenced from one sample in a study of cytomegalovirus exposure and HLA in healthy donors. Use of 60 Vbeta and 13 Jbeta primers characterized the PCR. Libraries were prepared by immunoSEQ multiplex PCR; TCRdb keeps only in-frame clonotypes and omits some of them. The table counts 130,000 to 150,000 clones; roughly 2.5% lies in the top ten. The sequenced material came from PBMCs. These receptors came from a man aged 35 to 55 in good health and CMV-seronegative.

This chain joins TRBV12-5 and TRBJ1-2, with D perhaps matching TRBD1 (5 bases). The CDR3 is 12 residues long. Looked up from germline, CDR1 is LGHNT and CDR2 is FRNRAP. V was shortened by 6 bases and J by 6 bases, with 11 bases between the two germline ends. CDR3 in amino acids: CASGRGDDGYTF. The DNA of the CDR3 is TGTGCTAGTGGCCGGGGGGACGATGGCTACACCTTC.

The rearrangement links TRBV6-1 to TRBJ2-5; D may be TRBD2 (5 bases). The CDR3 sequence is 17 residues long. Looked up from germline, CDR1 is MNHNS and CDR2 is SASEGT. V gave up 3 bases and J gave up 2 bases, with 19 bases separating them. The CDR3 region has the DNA TGTGCCAGCAGTGACTATATAGGGTCGGGATATCAAGAGACCCAGTACTTC. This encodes CASSDYIGSGYQETQYF.

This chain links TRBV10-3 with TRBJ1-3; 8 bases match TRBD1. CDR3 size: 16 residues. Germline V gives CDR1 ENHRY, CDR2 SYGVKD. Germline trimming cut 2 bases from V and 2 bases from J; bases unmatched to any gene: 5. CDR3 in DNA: TGTGCCATCAGTGAGACCCAACAGGGGGCTGGAAACACCATATATTTT. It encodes CAISETQQGAGNTIYF.

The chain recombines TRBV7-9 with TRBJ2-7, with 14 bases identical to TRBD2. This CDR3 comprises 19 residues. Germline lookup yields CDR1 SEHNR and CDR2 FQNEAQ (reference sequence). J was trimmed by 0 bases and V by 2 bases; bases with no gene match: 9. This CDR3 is CASSLPTSGGVRSSYEQYF. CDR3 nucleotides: TGTGCCAGCAGCTTACCGACTAGCGGGGGGGTCCGGAGCTCCTACGAGCAGTACTTC.

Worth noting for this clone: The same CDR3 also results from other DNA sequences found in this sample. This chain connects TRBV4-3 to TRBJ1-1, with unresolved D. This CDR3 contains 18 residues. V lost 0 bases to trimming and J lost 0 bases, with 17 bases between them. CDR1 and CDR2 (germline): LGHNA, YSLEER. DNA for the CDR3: TGCGCCAGCAGCCAAGATCTTACAGTCCGGCAGTTGAACACTGAAGCTTTCTTT. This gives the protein CASSQDLTVRQLNTEAFF.

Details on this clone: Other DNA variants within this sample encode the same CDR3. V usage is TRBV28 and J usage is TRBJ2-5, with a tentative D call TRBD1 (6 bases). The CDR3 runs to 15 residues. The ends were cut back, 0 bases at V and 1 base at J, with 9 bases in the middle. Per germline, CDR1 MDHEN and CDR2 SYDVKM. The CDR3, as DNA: TGTGCCAGCAGTTTATGGGGCAGGGGCCAAGAGACCCAGTACTTC. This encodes CASSLWGRGQETQYF.

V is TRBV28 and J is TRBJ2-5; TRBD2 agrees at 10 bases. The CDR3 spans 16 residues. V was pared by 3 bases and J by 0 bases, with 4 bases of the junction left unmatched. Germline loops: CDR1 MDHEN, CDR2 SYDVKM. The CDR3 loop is CASSLVLAGDQETQYF. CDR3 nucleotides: TGTGCCAGCAGTTTGGTCCTAGCGGGGGACCAAGAGACCCAGTACTTC.

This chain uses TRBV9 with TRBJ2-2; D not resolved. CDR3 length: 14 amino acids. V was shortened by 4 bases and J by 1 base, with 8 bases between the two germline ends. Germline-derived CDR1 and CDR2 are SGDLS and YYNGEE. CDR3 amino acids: CASSWSGNTGELFF. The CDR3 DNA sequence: TGTGCCAGCAGCTGGTCGGGGAACACCGGGGAGCTGTTTTTT.

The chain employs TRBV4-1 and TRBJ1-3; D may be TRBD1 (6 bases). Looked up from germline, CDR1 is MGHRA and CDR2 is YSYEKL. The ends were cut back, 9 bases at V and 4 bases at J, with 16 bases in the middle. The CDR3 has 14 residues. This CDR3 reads CASERQAGGNTIYF. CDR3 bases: TGCGCCAGTGAAAGACAGGCTGGGGGAAACACCATATATTTT.

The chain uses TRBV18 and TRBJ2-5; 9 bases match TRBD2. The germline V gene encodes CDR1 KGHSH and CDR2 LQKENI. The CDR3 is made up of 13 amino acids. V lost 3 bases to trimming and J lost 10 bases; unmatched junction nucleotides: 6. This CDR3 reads CASSPGLADVQYF. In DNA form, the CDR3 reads TGTGCCAGCTCACCGGGACTAGCTGACGTCCAGTACTTC.

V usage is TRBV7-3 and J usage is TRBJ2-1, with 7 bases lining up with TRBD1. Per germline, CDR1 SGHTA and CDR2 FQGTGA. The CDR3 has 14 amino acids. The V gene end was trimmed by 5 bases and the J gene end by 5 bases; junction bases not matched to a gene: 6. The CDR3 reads CASSRGDRNNEQFF. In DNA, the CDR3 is TGTGCCAGCAGCAGAGGGGACAGAAACAATGAGCAGTTCTTC. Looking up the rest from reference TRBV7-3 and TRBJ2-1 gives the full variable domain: GAGVSQTPSNKVTEKGKYVELRCDPISGHTALYWYRQSLGQGPEFLIYFQGTGAADDSGLPNDRFFAVRPEGSVSTLKIQRTERGDSAVYLCASSRGDRNNEQFFGPGTRLTVL.

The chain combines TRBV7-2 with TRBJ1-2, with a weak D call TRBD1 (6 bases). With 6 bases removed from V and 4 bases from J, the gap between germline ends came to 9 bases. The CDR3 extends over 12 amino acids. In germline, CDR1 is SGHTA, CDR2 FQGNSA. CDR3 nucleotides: TGTGCCAGCAGTCAGGGGTTCTATGGCTACACCTTC. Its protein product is CASSQGFYGYTF.

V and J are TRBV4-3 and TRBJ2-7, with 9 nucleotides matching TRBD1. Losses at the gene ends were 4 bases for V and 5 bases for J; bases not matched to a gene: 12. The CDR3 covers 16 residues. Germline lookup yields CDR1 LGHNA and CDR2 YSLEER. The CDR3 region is CASSPPTGDRDHEQYF. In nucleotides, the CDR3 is TGCGCCAGCAGCCCGCCAACGGGGGACAGGGATCACGAGCAGTACTTC.

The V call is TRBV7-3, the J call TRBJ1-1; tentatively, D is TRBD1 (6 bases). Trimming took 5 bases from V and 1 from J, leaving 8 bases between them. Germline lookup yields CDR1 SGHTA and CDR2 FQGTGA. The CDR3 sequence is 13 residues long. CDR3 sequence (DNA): TGTGCCAGCAGCATGACAGGGAACACTGAAGCTTTCTTT. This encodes CASSMTGNTEAFF.

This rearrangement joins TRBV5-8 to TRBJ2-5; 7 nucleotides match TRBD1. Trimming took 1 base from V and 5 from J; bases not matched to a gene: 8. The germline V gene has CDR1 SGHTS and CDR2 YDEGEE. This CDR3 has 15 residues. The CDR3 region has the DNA TGTGCCAGCAGCTTGCCTATAGGGGGCGTCGAGACCCAGTACTTC. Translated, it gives CASSLPIGGVETQYF.

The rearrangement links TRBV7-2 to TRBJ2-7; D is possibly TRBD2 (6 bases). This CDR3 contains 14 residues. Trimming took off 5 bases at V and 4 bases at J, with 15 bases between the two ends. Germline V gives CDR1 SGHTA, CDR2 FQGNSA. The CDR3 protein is CASSVSTRLYEQYF. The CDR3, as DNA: TGTGCCAGCAGCGTCTCGACTAGACTTTACGAGCAGTACTTC.

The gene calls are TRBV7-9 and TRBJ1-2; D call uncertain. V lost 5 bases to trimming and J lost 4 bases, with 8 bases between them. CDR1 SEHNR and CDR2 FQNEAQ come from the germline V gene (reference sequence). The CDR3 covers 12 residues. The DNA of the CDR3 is TGTGCCAGCAGCCCCGTATCCTATGGCTACACCTTC. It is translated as CASSPVSYGYTF. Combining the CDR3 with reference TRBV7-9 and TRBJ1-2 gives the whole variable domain DTGVSQNPRHKITKRGQNVTFRCDPISEHNRLYWYRQTLGQGPEFLTYFQNEAQLEKSRLLSDRFSAERPKGSFSTLEIQRTEQGDSAMYLCASSPVSYGYTFGSGTRLTVV.

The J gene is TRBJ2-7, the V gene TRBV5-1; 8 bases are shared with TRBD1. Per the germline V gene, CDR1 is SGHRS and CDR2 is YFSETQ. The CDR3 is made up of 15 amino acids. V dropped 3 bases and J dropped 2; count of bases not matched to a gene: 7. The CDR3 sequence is CASSSQTGAPYEQYF. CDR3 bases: TGCGCCAGCAGCTCACAGACAGGGGCACCCTACGAGCAGTACTTC.

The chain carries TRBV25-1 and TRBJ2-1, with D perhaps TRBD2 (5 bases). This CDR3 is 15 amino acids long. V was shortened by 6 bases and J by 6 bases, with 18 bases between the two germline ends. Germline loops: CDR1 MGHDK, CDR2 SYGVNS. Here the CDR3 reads CASRSTGIRVNEQFF. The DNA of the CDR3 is TGTGCCAGCAGATCCACCGGGATCCGGGTCAATGAGCAGTTCTTC. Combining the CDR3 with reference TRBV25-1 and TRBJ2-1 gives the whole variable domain EADIYQTPRYLVIGTGKKITLECSQTMGHDKMYWYQQDPGMELHLIHYSYGVNSTEKGDLSSESTVSRIRTEHFPLTLESARPSHTSQYLCASRSTGIRVNEQFFGPGTRLTVL.

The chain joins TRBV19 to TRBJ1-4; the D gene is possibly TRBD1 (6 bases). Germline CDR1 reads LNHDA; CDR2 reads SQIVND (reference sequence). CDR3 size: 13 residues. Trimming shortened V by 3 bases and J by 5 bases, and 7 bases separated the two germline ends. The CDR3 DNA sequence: TGTGCCAGTAGTATGACAGGAAATGAAAAACTGTTTTTT. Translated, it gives CASSMTGNEKLFF. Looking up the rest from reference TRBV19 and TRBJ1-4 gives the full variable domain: DGGITQSPKYLFRKEGQNVTLSCEQNLNHDAMYWYRQDPGQGLRLIYYSQIVNDFQKGDIAEGYSVSREKKESFPLTVTSAQKNPTAFYLCASSMTGNEKLFFGSGTQLSVL.

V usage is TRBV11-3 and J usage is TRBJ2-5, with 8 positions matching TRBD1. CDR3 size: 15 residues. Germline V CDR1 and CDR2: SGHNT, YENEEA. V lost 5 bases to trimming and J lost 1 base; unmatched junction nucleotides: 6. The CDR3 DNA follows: TGTGCCAGCAGCCGAACAGGGGGGAGCCAAGAGACCCAGTACTTC. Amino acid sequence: CASSRTGGSQETQYF.

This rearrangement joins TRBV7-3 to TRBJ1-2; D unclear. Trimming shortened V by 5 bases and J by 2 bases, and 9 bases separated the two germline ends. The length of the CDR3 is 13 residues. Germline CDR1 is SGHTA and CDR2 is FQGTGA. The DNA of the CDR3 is TGTGCCAGCAGCCCGGTCGGGAACTATGGCTACACCTTC. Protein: CASSPVGNYGYTF.

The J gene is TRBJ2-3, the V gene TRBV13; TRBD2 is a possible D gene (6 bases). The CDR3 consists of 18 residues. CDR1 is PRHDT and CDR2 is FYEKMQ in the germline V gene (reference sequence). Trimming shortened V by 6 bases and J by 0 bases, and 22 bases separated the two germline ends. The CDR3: CASSGSRRAGTSTDTQYF. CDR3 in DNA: TGTGCCAGCAGTGGGAGTCGGAGGGCGGGAACTAGCACAGATACGCAGTATTTT.

CDR3 nucleotides: TGTGCCAGCAGCTTAGCCGTGGCGGGGTCTAGCACAGATACGCAGTATTTT. This translates into CASSLAVAGSSTDTQYF. The gene calls are TRBV7-2 and TRBJ2-3, with D possibly being TRBD2 (6 bases). CDR3 size: 17 residues. V was clipped by 0 bases and J by 0 bases, with 13 bases between them. The germline gives CDR1 SGHTA, CDR2 FQGNSA.

The DNA of the CDR3 is TGTGCCAGCAGCTTGACAGCCGATAGCAATCAGCCCCAGCATTTT. It encodes CASSLTADSNQPQHF. The chain joins TRBV7-2 to TRBJ1-5; D is possibly TRBD1 (5 bases). This CDR3 is 15 amino acids long. Germline-derived CDR1 and CDR2 are SGHTA and FQGNSA. The V end was cut by 3 bases, the J end by 0 bases, with 9 bases between.

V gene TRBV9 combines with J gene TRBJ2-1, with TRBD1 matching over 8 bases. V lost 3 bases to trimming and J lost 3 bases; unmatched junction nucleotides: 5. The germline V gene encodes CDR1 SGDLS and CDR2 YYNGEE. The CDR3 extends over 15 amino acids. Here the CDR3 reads CASSGGQGNYNEQFF. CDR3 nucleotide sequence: TGTGCCAGCAGCGGAGGACAGGGAAACTACAATGAGCAGTTCTTC.

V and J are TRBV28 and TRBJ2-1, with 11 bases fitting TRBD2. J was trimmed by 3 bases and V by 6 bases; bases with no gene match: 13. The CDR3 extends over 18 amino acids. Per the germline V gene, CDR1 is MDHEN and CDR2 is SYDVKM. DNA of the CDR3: TGTGCCAGCAGCCCCGGGCTAGCGGGGGGTGGGTTCTACAATGAGCAGTTCTTC. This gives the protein CASSPGLAGGGFYNEQFF. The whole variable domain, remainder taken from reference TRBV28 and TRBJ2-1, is DVKVTQSSRYLVKRTGEKVFLECVQDMDHENMFWYRQDPGLGLRLIYFSYDVKMKEKGDIPEGYSVSREKKERFSLILESASTNQTSMYLCASSPGLAGGGFYNEQFFGPGTRLTVL.

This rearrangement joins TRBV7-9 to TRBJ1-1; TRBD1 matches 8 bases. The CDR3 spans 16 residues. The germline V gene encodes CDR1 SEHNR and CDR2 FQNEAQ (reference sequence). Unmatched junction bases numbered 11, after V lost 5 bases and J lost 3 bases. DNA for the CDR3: TGTGCCAGCAGCATCGGACAGGGTGCTAGGTACACTGAAGCTTTCTTT. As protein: CASSIGQGARYTEAFF.